This T cell receptor beta chain was recovered during a study of identifying expanded T cells in peripheral blood. This clone turned up a few times. The CDR3 is 14 amino acids. Trimming took off 1 base at V and 0 bases at J, with 6 bases between the two ends. CDR1 is SEHNR, CDR2 FQNEAQ, per germline (reference sequence). Collection occurred without any documented infections or immune events in donors. The protocol was immunoSEQ multiplex PCR, while the TCRdb copy is restricted to in-frame clones and leaves out a portion. There are approximately 100,000 clones in the sample; approximately 91% occur only once, and around 4% lies in the top ten.

Specimen: blood. This chain connects TRBV7-9 to TRBJ1-1, with D unclear. The TCR comes from a person aged 18-70 years in good health. CDR3 in DNA: TGTGCCAGCAGCTTAGGGCGGATGAACACTGAAGCTTTCTTT. Translation: CASSLGRMNTEAFF.